This entry lists 8 T cell receptor beta chains sequenced from one sample in a study of T cell responses to AZD1222 COVID-19 vaccine. Here immunoSEQ multiplex PCR was the method, and the copy in TCRdb shows in-frame clones only, minus some. Seen here are 150,000 to 160,000 clones, 90% observed once, and the top ten hold around 1.9%. The source was peripheral blood, collected on day 0 of AZD1222 vaccination. All receptors come from an adult in good health.

This clone was recorded once. The chain recombines TRBV7-9 with TRBJ1-1; tentative D call: TRBD1 (6 bases). This CDR3 has 16 residues. Looked up from germline, CDR1 is SEHNR and CDR2 is FQNEAQ (reference sequence). Trimming pared 1 base from V and 3 bases from J, leaving 15 bases between. In DNA, the CDR3 is TGTGCCAGCAGCTTAGTTAGGGGGTATCGGGACACTGAAGCTTTCTTT. This codes for CASSLVRGYRDTEAFF.

This clone was seen just once. The chain combines TRBV5-1 with TRBJ2-3, with D tentatively TRBD2 (7 bases). Trimming removed 6 bases at V and 3 bases at J, with 17 bases between. CDR3 size: 15 residues. Germline-derived CDR1 and CDR2 are SGHRS and YFSETQ. The CDR3 bases are TGCGCCAGCAACCAGGGGCTAGCGGCGACAGATACGCAGTATTTT. It yields the protein CASNQGLAATDTQYF. Full variable domain (rest looked up from reference TRBV5-1 and TRBJ2-3): KAGVTQTPRYLIKTRGQQVTLSCSPISGHRSVSWYQQTPGQGLQFLFEYFSETQRNKGNFPGRFSGRQFSNSRSEMNVSTLELGDSALYLCASNQGLAATDTQYFGPGTRLTVL.

The rearrangement links TRBV27 to TRBJ2-7; D gene ambiguous. This CDR3 has 13 amino acids. V lost 5 bases to trimming and J lost 4 bases, with 12 bases between them. CDR1 MNHEY and CDR2 SMNVEV come from the germline V gene (reference sequence). The CDR3 nucleotides read TGTGCCAGCAGTCCCAGCCTAGGTTACGAGCAGTACTTC. Its translation: CASSPSLGYEQYF.

The V gene is TRBV4-2, the J gene TRBJ1-5, with a weak D call TRBD1 (6 bases). The CDR3 is 15 amino acids. Deletions cut 0 bases from V and 6 bases from J, with 12 bases between. Germline CDR1 is LGHNA and CDR2 is YNFKEQ. The CDR3 reads CASSQEGAVVQPQHF. The DNA of the CDR3 is TGTGCCAGCAGCCAAGAGGGGGCGGTTGTTCAGCCCCAGCATTTT.

The rearrangement joins TRBV28 to TRBJ1-4; TRBD1 matches 7 bases. V lost 5 bases to trimming and J lost 5 bases; unmatched junction nucleotides: 8. Per the germline V gene, CDR1 is MDHEN and CDR2 is SYDVKM. The CDR3 loop spans 15 amino acids. The CDR3 DNA sequence: TGTGCCAGCAGTCCACCCAGGGGGGGAAATGAAAAACTGTTTTTT. This codes for CASSPPRGGNEKLFF.

The gene calls are TRBV6-5 and TRBJ2-1; unclear D gene. Germline V CDR1 and CDR2: MNHEY, SVGAGI. This CDR3 is 10 amino acids long. Trimming took 7 bases from V and 5 from J, leaving 3 bases between them. CDR3 nucleotide sequence: TGTGCCAGCAAGGACAATGAGCAGTTCTTC. Residues: CASKDNEQFF.

V gene TRBV30 combines with J gene TRBJ1-4, with D possibly matching TRBD1 (5 bases). Trimming pared 3 bases from V and 8 bases from J, leaving 13 bases between. This CDR3 is built from 13 residues. CDR1 is GTSNPN, CDR2 SVGIG, per germline (reference sequence). The CDR3 nucleotides are TGTGCCTGGAGAAAAACCGGGACCGAAAAACTGTTTTTT. Its protein is CAWRKTGTEKLFF.

V is TRBV19 and J is TRBJ2-3, with a possible D match to TRBD1 (6 bases). Germline values: CDR1 LNHDA, CDR2 SQIVND (reference sequence). CDR3 length: 14 residues. Trimming left V 2 bases short and J 0 bases short, with 6 bases between. CDR3 DNA: TGTGCCAGTAGTATAACAGGGAGCACAGATACGCAGTATTTT. This translates into CASSITGSTDTQYF.